The 2 T cell receptor beta chains listed next were all sequenced from one sample in a study of T cell responses to AZD1222 COVID-19 vaccine. Generated by immunoSEQ multiplex PCR, the TCRdb table keeps only in-frame clones and is missing some. The sample shows 95,000 to 150,000 clones, over 75% of them seen only once. The material was peripheral blood, obtained on day 0 of AZD1222 vaccination. These receptors were obtained from an adult in good health.

This clone was detected a few times. DNA of the CDR3: TGCGCCAGCAGTGAGCAAAGGGGGGTCAAAAACATTCAGTACTTC. Translated: CASSEQRGVKNIQYF. The chain uses TRBV10-2 and TRBJ2-4, with D perhaps matching TRBD1 or TRBD2 (6 bases each). CDR1 is WSHSY, CDR2 SAAADI, per germline. The CDR3 sequence is 15 residues long. Deletions cut 2 bases from V and 3 bases from J, with 11 bases between.

V usage is TRBV9 and J usage is TRBJ1-1; no clear D. The CDR3 length is 13 residues. V lost 4 bases, J lost 1 base, and 8 bases lay in between. The germline CDR1 and CDR2 sequences are SGDLS and YYNGEE. The CDR3 DNA reads TGTGCCAGCAGCACCCGGGCGAACACTGAAGCTTTCTTT. Its protein is CASSTRANTEAFF.